The entry below describes one T cell receptor beta chain. The antigen is not known. The data were obtained in a study of T cell repertoires and HLA-DP antigens. CDR3 length: 15 residues. The V gene end was trimmed by 11 bases and the J gene end by 3 bases; junction bases not matched to a gene: 13. Average purity of the negatively selected CD4+ T cells was about 98%. CD4+ T cells were isolated untouched, about 98% pure. The data were produced by immunoSEQ multiplex PCR, yet TCRdb's version contains in-frame clones alone and is incomplete. This table has around 90,000 clones, around nine tenths appearing once.

This rearrangement joins TRBV23-1 to TRBJ2-1; 7 nucleotides match TRBD2. TRBV23-1 is known as an ORF, though its function is uncertain. Sequences were obtained from CD4+ T cells from PBMCs. The sequence was obtained from a man aged 50 to 59 in good health and CMV-seronegative. CDR3 nucleotide sequence: TGCGCCTCCTACGTGCTTCTAGCGGACTACAATGAGCAGTTCTTC. Translated: CASYVLLADYNEQFF.